These 14 T cell receptor beta chains were sequenced from one sample in a study of regulatory T cells in long-lasting Graves disease. The time point is: persistent/refractory GD, antithyroid drugs over 5 years with positive TRAb. PBMCs were the source of the RNA used for TCR sequencing. According to the study, TCR beta libraries were built with iRepertoire HTBI primers and CDR3-region Arm-PCR. TCRdb reanalysed the multiplex PCR reads using MiXCR and keeps one entry per CDR3 protein. This table has around 400,000 distinct CDR3 sequences, less than 30% appearing once. This sample comprised peripheral blood mononuclear cells (PBMCs), obtained when the disease was refractory, from a patient treated with antithyroid drugs. These receptors all come from a middle-aged woman with Graves disease.

With respect to this clonotype: A read error is likely here: a far larger clone is one base away. Written as DNA, the CDR3 is TGCAGTGCTAGTTCGGTGCAGGACGACCAAGAGACCCAGTACTTC. Translation: CSASSVQDDQETQYF. The genes are TRBV20-1 and TRBJ2-7; no firm D call. The last part of the DNA fits TRBJ2-5 better; the J call may be wrong. The CDR3 runs to 15 residues. The germline V gene encodes CDR1 DFQATT and CDR2 SNEGSKA (reference sequence).

The V call is TRBV3-1, the J call TRBJ2-5, with 8 bases that match TRBD2. CDR1 and CDR2 from the germline V gene are LGHDT and YNNKEL (reference sequence). The CDR3 runs 16 residues. The ends lost 0 bases at V and 4 bases at J; junction bases unmatched: 7. The DNA of the CDR3 is TGTGCCAGCAGCCAAGATTACCCGGGAGGGCGAGAGACCCAGTACTTC. Protein product: CASSQDYPGGRETQYF.

This chain uses TRBV20-1 with TRBJ2-2; D may be TRBD2 (6 bases). The CDR3 loop spans 15 amino acids. The V gene's germline CDR1 is DFQATT and CDR2 SNEGSKA (reference sequence). CDR3 sequence (DNA): TGCAGCTCACCGGGGCGGGACCCCAACACCGGGGAGCTGTTTTTT. It specifies CSSPGRDPNTGELFF.

This clonotype was counted ten times or more. The gene calls are TRBV20-1 and TRBJ1-1; D is undetermined. Trimming stripped 2 bases from V and 9 bases from J, with 10 bases between. Germline V lookup: CDR1 DFQATT, CDR2 SNEGSKA (reference sequence). CDR3 length: 11 amino acids. CDR3 sequence (DNA): TGCAGTGCTAGATTAGGTACAAAAGCTTTCTTT. Its protein is CSARLGTKAFF.

The chain uses TRBV20-1 and TRBJ1-1; D is unresolved. The CDR3 extends over 12 amino acids. CDR1 and CDR2 (germline): DFQATT, SNEGSKA (reference sequence). Trimming stripped 0 bases from V and 5 bases from J, with 7 bases between. The DNA for the CDR3 is TGCAGTGCTAGAGAACCTGGGACTGAAGCTTTCTTT. Translation gives CSAREPGTEAFF.

This sequence joins TRBV7-2 and TRBJ2-6; D may correspond to TRBD1 or TRBD2 (5 bases each). Germline V lookup: CDR1 SGHTA, CDR2 FQGNSA. The CDR3 runs to 16 residues. The V and J ends lost 11 bases and 1 base respectively, with 18 bases between them. CDR3 in amino acids: CARMSWGPSGANVLTF. DNA of the CDR3: TGTGCCCGCATGTCGTGGGGACCGTCTGGGGCCAACGTCCTGACTTTC.

Comment on this clonotype: One end of the junction fails to match germline, which may point to a read error. This chain connects TRBV7-3 to TRBJ2-2; 12 bases align to TRBD2. The CDR3 runs 19 residues. In germline, CDR1 is SGHTA, CDR2 FQGTGA. CDR3 DNA sequence: TGTGCCAGCAGCCCCTATGATATCGGACTAGCGGGAAACACCGGGGAGCCGTTTTTT. The encoded protein is CASSPYDIGLAGNTGEPFF. The whole variable domain, filled in from reference TRBV7-3 and TRBJ2-2, reads GAGVSQTPSNKVTEKGKYVELRCDPISGHTALYWYRQSLGQGPEFLIYFQGTGAADDSGLPNDRFFAVRPEGSVSTLKIQRTERGDSAVYLCASSPYDIGLAGNTGEPFFGEGSRLTVL.

This clonotype was recorded only once. The CDR3 bases are TGCAGTGCTAGAGTTCGGGCCACCTACGAGCAGTACTTC. It is translated as CSARVRATYEQYF. The rearrangement links TRBV20-1 to TRBJ2-7, with D hard to call. The length of the CDR3 is 13 residues. Germline V CDR1 and CDR2: DFQATT, SNEGSKA (reference sequence). V dropped 1 base and J dropped 2 bases, with 9 bases sitting between them.

This clonotype was seen many times. This chain uses TRBV12-3 or TRBV12-4 with TRBJ2-2, with TRBD1 identical over 7 bases. There are 14 residues in the CDR3. Trimming took 5 bases from V and 4 from J; bases not matched to a gene: 4. The CDR3 DNA is TGTGCCAGCAGTCCGACAGGGTTCACCGGGGAGCTGTTTTTT. This translates into CASSPTGFTGELFF.

The V call is TRBV5-1, the J call TRBJ2-7; TRBD2 is a possible D gene (6 bases). The CDR3 length is 16 residues. The V and J ends lost 4 bases and 5 bases respectively, with 22 bases between them. Germline V CDR1 and CDR2: SGHRS, YFSETQ. The CDR3 loop is CASSLLTGTLLNEQYF. CDR3 in DNA: TGCGCCAGCAGCCTCTTAACCGGGACTCTTTTGAACGAGCAGTACTTC.

This clonotype was found a few times. The chain couples TRBV6-1 to TRBJ2-2, with 10 bases lining up with TRBD2. Germline CDR1 is MNHNS and CDR2 is SASEGT. The CDR3 loop spans 19 amino acids. V lost 6 bases and J lost 7; bases outside the gene matches: 20. For the CDR3, the DNA is TGTGCCAGCAGGAGACCCGGGACTAGCGCCACAAAAGGTGGCGGGGAGCTGTTTTTT. Translation gives CASRRPGTSATKGGGELFF.

This clonotype was picked up many times. The chain carries TRBV2 and TRBJ2-2, with no clear D. Germline V gene lookup returns CDR1 SNHLY and CDR2 FYNNEI. Deletions cut 5 bases from V and 2 bases from J, with 12 bases between. The CDR3 consists of 15 residues. DNA of the CDR3: TGTGCCAGCAGTACCCGACAAGTAAACACCGGGGAGCTGTTTTTT. This codes for CASSTRQVNTGELFF.

The chain combines TRBV12-3 or TRBV12-4 with TRBJ2-1; D perhaps matches TRBD1 (7 bases). Deletions cut 5 bases from V and 2 bases from J, with 19 bases between. There are 17 residues in the CDR3. CDR3 bases: TGTGCCAGCAGTGTTGAACAGGGGAGGTCAACCTACAATGAGCAGTTCTTC. Amino acid sequence: CASSVEQGRSTYNEQFF.

This clonotype was detected many times. The chain's CDR3 is CASSHDRDTGELFF. The CDR3 DNA follows: TGTGCCAGCAGCCACGACAGGGACACCGGGGAGCTGTTTTTT. The V and J genes are TRBV6-1 and TRBJ2-2; 7 positions match TRBD1. Germline V gene sequence: CDR1 MNHNS, CDR2 SASEGT. The V gene end was trimmed by 6 bases and the J gene end by 3 bases; junction bases not matched to a gene: 4. The CDR3 has 14 residues.